Listed below are T cell receptor beta chains from one sample, sequenced in a study of cytomegalovirus exposure and HLA in healthy donors. Method: immunoSEQ multiplex PCR; TCRdb's copy keeps in-frame clones and lacks some. The profile shows about 170,000 clones, roughly 80% of them singletons. The sample taken for sequencing was PBMCs. These receptors came from a woman under 30 in good health and CMV-seronegative. The CDR3 runs from the conserved cysteine through the conserved F or W. Each record gives: V gene, J gene, CDR3 protein.

TRBV4-3	TRBJ2-1	CASSRQMAASYNEQFF
TRBV6-5	TRBJ1-2	CASSPQGWFGYTF
TRBV7-9	TRBJ2-5	CASSLRGQAQETQYF
TRBV4-3	TRBJ2-7	CASTPRSPGNDEQYF
TRBV19	TRBJ2-5	CASSIGGGPRETQYF
TRBV6-6	TRBJ2-7	CASRDQGGYSYEQYF
TRBV28	TRBJ2-7	CASRGAGGGEQYF
TRBV28	TRBJ2-7	CASSFTGAEQYF
TRBV11-2	TRBJ2-2	CASTDRGNTGELFF
TRBV5-6	TRBJ1-4	CASNPTGEREKLFF
TRBV28	TRBJ2-7	CASSVVDRGGPGYRYEQYF
TRBV23-1	TRBJ2-1	CASSQRDRANEQFF
TRBV7-2	TRBJ2-2	CASSLDIDDPQNTGELFF
TRBV2	TRBJ2-1	CASSPGLVNEQFF
TRBV9	TRBJ2-2	CASSPPGLAGGRTGELFF
TRBV15	TRBJ1-5	CATSSETGGRNQPQHF
TRBV9	TRBJ1-3	CASSGQGASGNTIYF
TRBV6-1	.	CASRPGLAGIYEQYF
TRBV11-3	TRBJ1-4	CASSLGSQGYEKLFF
TRBV19	TRBJ2-7	CASSSTRQGPGAYEQYF
TRBV4-2	TRBJ1-1	CASSQYSGRETEAFF
TRBV5-1	TRBJ1-2	CASSHDSLTGYTF
TRBV6-6	TRBJ1-2	CASTPDRSLGYTF
TRBV5-6	TRBJ1-3	CASSLGGAGNTIYF
TRBV28	TRBJ2-5	CASRGLAETQYF
TRBV5-1	TRBJ2-7	CASSLDPELAYEQYF
TRBV7-9	TRBJ2-1	CASSFGGGSYNEQFF
TRBV5-1	TRBJ2-7	CASSSGQGKVYEQYF
TRBV7-9	TRBJ1-1	CASSLALLGREAFF
TRBV27	TRBJ2-6	CASSRSGANVLTF
TRBV7-9	TRBJ1-4	CASSFRQDLNEKLFF
TRBV19	TRBJ1-5	CASSSIDKPSNQPQHF
TRBV7-9	TRBJ1-2	CASSLGQGPNYGYTF
TRBV7-2	TRBJ2-1	CASSLDRIVTANEQFF
TRBV2	TRBJ1-1	CASSDPGKDWPDRGSLLNTEAFF
TRBV11-2	TRBJ2-5	CASSLYVVPGGETQYF
TRBV9	TRBJ2-1	CASSVGRGSYNEQFF
TRBV6-1	TRBJ2-7	CASRRRDRDYEQYF
TRBV12-5	TRBJ1-3	CASGLAPTGAGNTIYF
TRBV28	TRBJ1-5	CASSHAATGDQPQHF
TRBV4-1	TRBJ2-1	CASSQDVTGLFNEQFF
TRBV12-5	TRBJ1-2	CASGGGDYTF
TRBV19	.	CASSPSPSGRADEQYF
TRBV21-1	TRBJ1-1	CASSETTGQGTTEAFF
TRBV7-9	TRBJ2-7	CASSLTSDEQYF
TRBV4-1	TRBJ2-2	CASSLSIAGELFF
TRBV19	TRBJ2-7	CASSIQGGQGWPLYEQYF
TRBV14	TRBJ1-5	CASSQSGSQPQHF
TRBV5-4	TRBJ2-1	CASSPAVWAGGANEQFF
TRBV10-1	TRBJ2-7	CASSQGSLDEQYF
TRBV6-6	TRBJ1-6	CASSYHPPNSPLHF